The 31 T cell receptor beta chains in this list originate from one sample, sequenced in a study of blood T cell repertoires in COVID-19. Method: immunoSEQ multiplex PCR; TCRdb's copy keeps in-frame clones and lacks some. The data hold 200,000 to 250,000 clones, with roughly nine tenths observed a single time. The sequenced sample consisted of peripheral blood. The receptors here all came from a woman between 50 and 59 years old with acute or convalescent COVID-19.

The chain employs TRBV19 and TRBJ2-7; the D gene is possibly TRBD2 (6 bases). CDR3 length: 16 residues. The germline CDR1 and CDR2 sequences are LNHDA and SQIVND (reference sequence). The V end was cut by 5 bases, the J end by 0 bases, with 17 bases between. CDR3 coding DNA: TGTGCCAGTAGTCGAATATGGGACTCCTTCTCCTACGAGCAGTACTTC. Protein product: CASSRIWDSFSYEQYF. The complete variable domain, with remaining parts taken from reference TRBV19 and TRBJ2-7, reads DGGITQSPKYLFRKEGQNVTLSCEQNLNHDAMYWYRQDPGQGLRLIYYSQIVNDFQKGDIAEGYSVSREKKESFPLTVTSAQKNPTAFYLCASSRIWDSFSYEQYFGPGTRLTVT.

CDR3 bases: TGTGCCAGCAGCCAAGGATCCCTAGCGGGGCAGTATTTT. Protein: CASSQGSLAGQYF. The chain couples TRBV3-1 (or the pseudogene TRBV3-2) to TRBJ2-3, with 8 nucleotides matching TRBD2. After removal of 1 base from V and 11 bases from J, the junction contained 5 bases not matched to a gene. Germline-derived CDR1 and CDR2 are LGHDT and YNNKEL (reference sequence). This CDR3 is built from 13 residues.

The genes are TRBV5-6 and TRBJ1-4; D unclear. Trimming shortened V by 1 base and J by 0 bases, and 7 bases separated the two germline ends. Germline-derived CDR1 and CDR2 are SGHDT and YYEEEE. The CDR3 covers 15 residues. The CDR3 protein is CASSLRGSTNEKLFF. CDR3 DNA sequence: TGTGCCAGCAGCTTGCGGGGTTCAACTAATGAAAAACTGTTTTTT.

The chain links TRBV24-1 to TRBJ2-1, with 11 nucleotides matching TRBD2. CDR3 length: 16 residues. V lost 4 bases, J lost 4 bases, and 5 bases stayed unmatched. CDR1 is KGHDR, CDR2 SFDVKD, per germline. The CDR3: CATSDQLAGDYNEQFF. The DNA of the CDR3 is TGTGCCACCAGTGACCAACTAGCGGGGGATTACAATGAGCAGTTCTTC.

V is TRBV27 and J is TRBJ2-3, with 7 positions matching TRBD2. The CDR3 has 17 residues. Germline V lookup: CDR1 MNHEY, CDR2 SMNVEV (reference sequence). Unmatched junction bases numbered 12, after V lost 0 bases and J lost 6 bases. DNA for the CDR3: TGTGCCAGCAGTTTATCGTGGGAGGGACCCGTTATGGATACGCAGTATTTT. Encoded protein: CASSLSWEGPVMDTQYF.

This chain links TRBV10-3 with TRBJ2-7; 8 nucleotides line up with TRBD2. This CDR3 has 13 amino acids. CDR1 is ENHRY and CDR2 is SYGVKD in the germline V gene. The CDR3 is CTTSGDPPYEQYF. The DNA for the CDR3 is TGTACCACTAGCGGAGACCCTCCCTACGAGCAGTACTTC.

This chain joins TRBV7-6 and TRBJ2-7; tentatively, D is TRBD1 (5 bases). The CDR3 loop spans 13 amino acids. Germline V gives CDR1 SGHVS, CDR2 FNYEAQ. Trimming shortened V by 2 bases and J by 10 bases, and 15 bases separated the two germline ends. As DNA, the CDR3 is TGTGCCAGCAGCTTAAGTCCGACAGTTCCTCAGTACTTC. Protein: CASSLSPTVPQYF.

V is TRBV2 and J is TRBJ2-1; 7 bases map to TRBD2. With V trimmed by 6 bases and J by 7 bases, 3 bases remained unmatched. This CDR3 is built from 12 residues. Germline CDR1 SNHLY, CDR2 FYNNEI. The CDR3 nucleotides are TGTGCCAGCAGCTTTAGCGGGAATGAGCAGTTCTTC. This sequence encodes CASSFSGNEQFF.

The chain has TRBV7-2 and TRBJ2-3; D is unresolved. V lost 7 bases and J 1 base, leaving 12 bases between the germline ends. CDR1 is SGHTA, CDR2 FQGNSA, per germline. The CDR3 loop spans 14 amino acids. The CDR3 region is CASTPLLGTDTQYF. The CDR3 DNA reads TGTGCCAGCACCCCCCTCTTAGGCACAGATACGCAGTATTTT.

This clone was seen only once. The chain's CDR3 is CASSSSGTAYGYTF. The CDR3 DNA is TGTGCCAGCAGCTCTTCCGGGACAGCCTATGGCTACACCTTC. This chain links TRBV7-2 with TRBJ1-2; the match to TRBD1 covers 7 bases. CDR3 length: 14 residues. CDR1 and CDR2 (germline): SGHTA, FQGNSA. Trimming at V came to 4 bases and at J to 4 bases, leaving 6 bases not matched to a gene.

V gene TRBV6-1 combines with J gene TRBJ2-5; the D gene is possibly TRBD2 (6 bases). V was trimmed by 1 base and J by 7 bases, leaving 16 bases between them. CDR3 size: 15 residues. From germline, CDR1 is MNHNS and CDR2 SASEGT. CDR3 in amino acids: CASSEGAGMAGTQYF. The CDR3 region has the DNA TGTGCCAGCAGTGAAGGGGCGGGGATGGCGGGGACCCAGTACTTC.

J is TRBJ2-2 and V is TRBV7-2; 7 nucleotides match TRBD1. Germline CDR1 and CDR2: SGHTA and FQGNSA. Trimming took 5 bases from V and 8 from J; bases not matched to a gene: 11. The CDR3 sequence is 15 residues long. CDR3 amino acids: CASSGVRRQGGELFF. The CDR3 bases are TGTGCCAGCAGCGGCGTTAGGAGACAGGGAGGGGAGCTGTTTTTT.

The chain joins TRBV5-4 to TRBJ2-7, with a weak D call TRBD2 (6 bases). This CDR3 is built from 15 residues. V was cut by 5 bases and J by 4 bases, with 19 bases left in between. Looked up from germline, CDR1 is SGHNT and CDR2 is YYREEE (reference sequence). As DNA, the CDR3 is TGTGCCAGCAGTTCAACTGGAGGGCGTTGGTACGAGCAGTACTTC. Translation gives CASSSTGGRWYEQYF.

This clone was picked up one time. The chain joins TRBV6-1 to TRBJ1-2; D not certain. With 2 bases removed from V and 7 bases from J, the gap between germline ends came to 20 bases. The CDR3 sequence is 16 residues long. From germline, CDR1 is MNHNS and CDR2 SASEGT. The CDR3 nucleotides read TGTGCCAGCAGTGAATACGGTCTGGGCAGTATCTCTGGCTACACCTTC. It is translated as CASSEYGLGSISGYTF.

The rearrangement uses TRBV5-5 and TRBJ2-3; TRBD2 might be the D (6 bases). Trimming left V 1 base short and J 2 bases short, with 17 bases between. CDR3 length: 17 amino acids. CDR1 is SGHKS and CDR2 is YYEKEE in the germline V gene (reference sequence). CDR3 DNA: TGTGCCAGCAGCTTGCGCTCGGGGACTGGCCTCACAGATACGCAGTATTTT. It codes for CASSLRSGTGLTDTQYF.

The chain combines TRBV27 with TRBJ2-3, with D maybe TRBD1 (6 bases). In germline, CDR1 is MNHEY, CDR2 SMNVEV (reference sequence). V lost 1 base to trimming and J lost 5 bases, with 19 bases between them. This CDR3 region has 17 residues. This CDR3 is CASSLYGGFLPKDTQYF. The CDR3 DNA reads as TGTGCCAGCAGTTTATATGGGGGCTTCTTACCTAAAGATACGCAGTATTTT.

This chain links TRBV9 with TRBJ2-1; 16 nucleotides match TRBD2. The germline CDR1 and CDR2 sequences are SGDLS and YYNGEE. This CDR3 comprises 15 residues. Trimming cost V 4 bases and J 9 bases; bases outside gene matches: 4. CDR3 sequence reads: CASSPGLAGGVEQFF. CDR3 DNA sequence: TGTGCCAGCAGCCCGGGACTAGCGGGAGGGGTTGAGCAGTTCTTC.

V is TRBV9 and J is TRBJ2-2; D is ambiguous. The CDR3 runs 15 residues. Looked up from germline, CDR1 is SGDLS and CDR2 is YYNGEE. Between the trimmed V and J ends, which lost 0 bases and 7 bases, there was a span of 13 bases. In nucleotides, the CDR3 is TGTGCCAGCAGCGTAGGGTTGCTAAGATTCGGGGAGCTGTTTTTT. Translation: CASSVGLLRFGELFF. Full variable domain (missing parts from reference TRBV9 and TRBJ2-2): DSGVTQTPKHLITATGQRVTLRCSPRSGDLSVYWYQQSLDQGLQFLIQYYNGEERAKGNILERFSAQQFPDLHSELNLSSLELGDSALYFCASSVGLLRFGELFFGEGSRLTVL.

V is TRBV7-2 and J is TRBJ2-7; TRBD1 aligns across 8 bases. The CDR3 is 13 amino acids. The germline V gene has CDR1 SGHTA and CDR2 FQGNSA. Trimming cost V 5 bases and J 6 bases; bases outside gene matches: 6. CDR3 in DNA: TGTGCCAGCAGCATGATGACAGGGGCCGAGCAGTACTTC. Its translation: CASSMMTGAEQYF.

The CDR3 DNA is TGCGCCAGCAGCTTGGCCTCGGACATTGAGCAGTTCTTC. Translating gives CASSLASDIEQFF. This chain connects TRBV5-1 to TRBJ2-1; D may be TRBD1 (5 bases). V lost 0 bases to trimming and J lost 9 bases, with 10 bases between them. CDR1 and CDR2 (germline): SGHRS, YFSETQ. CDR3 length equals 13 residues.

CDR3 in DNA: TGTGCCAGCAGTTTTACGACGGCCAGCGGTTATAGGGAGCAGTACTTC. It translates to CASSFTTASGYREQYF. The chain couples TRBV27 to TRBJ2-7, with D possibly TRBD2 on 5 matching bases. Germline CDR1 and CDR2: MNHEY and SMNVEV (reference sequence). This CDR3 comprises 16 residues. The V gene lost 3 bases and the J gene lost 7 bases, with 22 bases spanning the gap.

The J gene is TRBJ1-1, the V gene TRBV5-1; D ambiguous. The CDR3 contains 13 residues. The germline V and J ends were trimmed by 5 bases and 0 bases, with 8 bases remaining between them. CDR1 is SGHRS, CDR2 YFSETQ, per germline. The CDR3 coding sequence is TGCGCCAGCAGAGTTACAATGAACACTGAAGCTTTCTTT. It translates to CASRVTMNTEAFF.

The rearrangement joins TRBV6-5 to TRBJ1-1; the match to TRBD1 covers 8 bases. The trim removed 11 bases at V and 4 bases at J, leaving 9 bases unmatched. Germline V gives CDR1 MNHEY, CDR2 SVGAGI. CDR3 length equals 13 residues. CDR3 protein: CAVDRGVGTEAFF. The CDR3 DNA reads as TGTGCCGTTGACAGGGGAGTGGGCACTGAAGCTTTCTTT.

The chain uses TRBV5-1 and TRBJ1-1; D ambiguous. Per the germline V gene, CDR1 is SGHRS and CDR2 is YFSETQ. CDR3 length: 13 residues. Between the trimmed V and J ends, which lost 4 bases and 8 bases, there was a span of 15 bases. CDR3: CASSPTSTAEAFF. The CDR3, as DNA: TGCGCCAGCAGCCCGACCTCAACAGCAGAAGCTTTCTTT.

V gene TRBV4-2 combines with J gene TRBJ1-2, with no clear D. Germline V gene sequence: CDR1 LGHNA, CDR2 YNFKEQ. The V and J ends lost 4 bases and 7 bases respectively, with 7 bases between them. The CDR3 runs 11 residues. The CDR3 sequence is CASSRESGYTF. As DNA, the CDR3 is TGTGCCAGCAGCCGGGAGAGTGGCTACACCTTC.

V is TRBV19 and J is TRBJ1-5; D call uncertain. V lost 7 bases to trimming and J lost 5 bases, with 15 bases between them. The germline CDR1 and CDR2 sequences are LNHDA and SQIVND (reference sequence). The CDR3 is 14 residues long. As DNA, the CDR3 is TGTGCCAGTACCCTGGTGGCGGCCCATCAGCCCCAGCATTTT. Translated: CASTLVAAHQPQHF.

The chain combines TRBV15 with TRBJ2-1; possibly TRBD1 for D (6 bases). CDR3 length: 15 residues. In germline, CDR1 is LNHNV, CDR2 YYDKDF (reference sequence). The V end lost 0 bases, the J end lost 9 bases, and 15 bases lay between the germline ends. The chain's CDR3 is CATSRDSPPDSEQFF. The CDR3 coding sequence is TGTGCCACCAGCAGAGATTCCCCCCCGGACAGTGAGCAGTTCTTC.

CDR3 in DNA: TGTGCCAGCAGCCCGACCGGGCTAGCGGGCTACGAGCAGTACTTC. Protein product: CASSPTGLAGYEQYF. V is TRBV6-2 or TRBV6-3 and J is TRBJ2-7, with TRBD2 matching over 8 bases. V lost 6 bases and J lost 3; bases outside the gene matches: 10. The germline gives CDR1 MNHEY, CDR2 SVGEGT. This CDR3 is built from 15 residues.

The CDR3 DNA sequence: TGTGCCAGCAGTTTTACAGGGAGTTTAGGGTACCAAGAGACCCAGTACTTC. Its translation is CASSFTGSLGYQETQYF. The chain carries TRBV28 and TRBJ2-5; a weak D match, TRBD1 (6 bases). This CDR3 comprises 17 residues. Germline CDR1 reads MDHEN; CDR2 reads SYDVKM. The V gene lost 3 bases and the J gene lost 0 bases, with 17 bases spanning the gap.

V gene TRBV3-1 (or the pseudogene TRBV3-2) combines with J gene TRBJ2-7, with 16 bases identical to TRBD2. The CDR3 is made up of 16 amino acids. Germline loops: CDR1 LGHDT, CDR2 YNNKEL (reference sequence). V trimming: 4 bases; J trimming: 8 bases; junction bases outside the gene matches: 8. The CDR3, as DNA: TGTGCCAGCAGCCCTGGGACTAGCGGGAGGGCCAAGAAGCAGTACTTC. Its translation: CASSPGTSGRAKKQYF.

The rearrangement uses TRBV24-1 and TRBJ1-2, with 11 bases lining up with TRBD1. V lost 4 bases, J lost 7 bases, and 7 bases stayed unmatched. Germline V gives CDR1 KGHDR, CDR2 SFDVKD. This CDR3 has 15 residues. The CDR3 sequence: CATSEDGQGAFGYTF. CDR3 coding DNA: TGTGCCACCAGTGAGGATGGACAGGGGGCTTTTGGCTACACCTTC.